This T cell receptor beta chain was sequenced for a study of blood T cell repertoires in COVID-19. The overall study: Italy, Spain and the United States were the sources of the convalescent and acute COVID-19 samples. PBMCs, B-cell-depleted T cells, or T cells provided the cDNA or gDNA that made up the material.

The repertoire was sequenced with immunoSEQ multiplex PCR; TCRdb's copy has only in-frame clones and lacks some. In the table there are some 170,000 clones, 84% of which are singletons. The germline gives CDR1 SGHTA, CDR2 FQGNSA. This CDR3 is 14 amino acids long. V gave up 1 base and J gave up 7 bases, with 13 bases separating them. Participants came from around 25 US areas, aged about 18 to 89 years. Cohorts were determined from participant-reported clinical history. The rearrangement joins TRBV7-2 to TRBJ1-2; D is unclear. The sequence derives from a man aged 50-59 years who had recovered from COVID-19. Sequencing was performed on PBMCs or T cells enriched from blood (not recorded which). The CDR3 protein is CASSLESSFGGYTF. CDR3 sequence (DNA): TGTGCCAGCAGCTTAGAGTCCAGTTTTGGTGGCTACACCTTC.